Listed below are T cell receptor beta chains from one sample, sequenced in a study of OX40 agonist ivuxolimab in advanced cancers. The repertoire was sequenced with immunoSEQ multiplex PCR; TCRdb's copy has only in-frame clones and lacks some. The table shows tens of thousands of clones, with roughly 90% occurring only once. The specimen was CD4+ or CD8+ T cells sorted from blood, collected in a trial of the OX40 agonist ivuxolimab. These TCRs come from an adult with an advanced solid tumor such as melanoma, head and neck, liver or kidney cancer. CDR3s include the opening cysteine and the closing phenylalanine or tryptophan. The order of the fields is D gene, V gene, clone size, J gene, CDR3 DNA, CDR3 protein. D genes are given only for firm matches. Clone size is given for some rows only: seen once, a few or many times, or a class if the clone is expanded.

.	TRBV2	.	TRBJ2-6	TGTGCCAGCACCCCAGGGCGCGCGACGTACTCTGGGGCCAACGTCCTGACTTTC	CASTPGRATYSGANVLTF
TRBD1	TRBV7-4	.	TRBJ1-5	TGTGCCAGCAGCCCAACAGGGGGTAAGAGCAATCAGCCCCAGCATTTT	CASSPTGGKSNQPQHF
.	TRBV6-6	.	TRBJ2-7	TGTGCCAGCGCGGCCGGCTACGAGCAGTACTTC	CASAAGYEQYF
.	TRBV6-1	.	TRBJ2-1	TGTGCCAGCAGTGTGCACAGGGCCGAGAGCTCCCCGTTCTTC	CASSVHRAESSPFF
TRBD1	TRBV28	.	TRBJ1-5	TGTGCCAGCAGTGGGGACAGGGGAGTTCCAGGAAATCAGCCCCAGCATTTT	CASSGDRGVPGNQPQHF
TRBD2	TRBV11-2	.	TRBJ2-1	TGTGCCAGCAGCTCATCTAGCGGGAGGGCCGCTGAGCAGTTCTTC	CASSSSSGRAAEQFF
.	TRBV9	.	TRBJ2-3	TGTGCCAGCAGCGTAGCCAGCGGCACAGATACGCAGTATTTT	CASSVASGTDTQYF
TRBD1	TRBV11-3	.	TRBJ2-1	TGTGCCAGCAGCTCGGGACAGGGATCCTACAATGAGCAGTTCTTC	CASSSGQGSYNEQFF
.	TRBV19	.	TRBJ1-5	TGTGCCAGTAGTAAATATAAGGCGCTCGATACGAATAGCAATCAGCCCCAGCATTTT	CASSKYKALDTNSNQPQHF
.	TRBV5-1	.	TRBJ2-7	TGCGCCAGCAGCTTGGTCGGGTACGAGCAGTACTTC	CASSLVGYEQYF
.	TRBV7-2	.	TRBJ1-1	TGTGCCAGCAGCTTAGTATATGGAACTGAAGCTTTCTTT	CASSLVYGTEAFF
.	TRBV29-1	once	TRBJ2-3	TGCAGCGCCTTAGCCACGACAGATACGCAGTATTTT	CSALATTDTQYF
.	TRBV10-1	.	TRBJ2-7	TGCGCCAGCAGTGAGTCGCCCGACCTCTCCTACGAGCAGTACTTC	CASSESPDLSYEQYF
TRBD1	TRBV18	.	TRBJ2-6	TGTGCCAGCTCACCCCGGACAGGGGCGTCTGGGGCCAACGTCCTGACTTTC	CASSPRTGASGANVLTF